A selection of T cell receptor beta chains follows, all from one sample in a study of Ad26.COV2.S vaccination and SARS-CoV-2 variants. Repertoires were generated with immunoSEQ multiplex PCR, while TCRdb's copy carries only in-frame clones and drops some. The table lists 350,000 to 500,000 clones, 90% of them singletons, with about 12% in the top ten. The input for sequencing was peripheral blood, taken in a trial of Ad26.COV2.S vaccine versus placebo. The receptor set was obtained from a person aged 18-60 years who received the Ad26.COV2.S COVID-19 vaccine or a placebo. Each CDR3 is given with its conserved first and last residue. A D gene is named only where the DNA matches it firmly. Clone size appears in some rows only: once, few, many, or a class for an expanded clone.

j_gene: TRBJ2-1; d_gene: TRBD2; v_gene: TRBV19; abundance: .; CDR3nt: TGTGCCAGTAGTCCCCGGACTAGCGGGTCCTCCTACAATGAGCAGTTCTTC; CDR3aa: CASSPRTSGSSYNEQFF
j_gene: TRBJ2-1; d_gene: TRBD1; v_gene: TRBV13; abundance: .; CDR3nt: TGTGCCAGCAGCTCCACAAAGACCGACAGGGGGCAAAATGAGCAGTTCTTC; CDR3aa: CASSSTKTDRGQNEQFF
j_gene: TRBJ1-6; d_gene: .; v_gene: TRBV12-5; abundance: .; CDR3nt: TGTGCTAGTGGTTTGGTACGAGGGGTTGGGAATTCACCCCTCCACTTT; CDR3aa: CASGLVRGVGNSPLHF
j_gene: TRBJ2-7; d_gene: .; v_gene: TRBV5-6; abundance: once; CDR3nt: TGTGCCAGCAGCTTTCTTAGCGTGACCTCCTACGAGCAGTACTTC; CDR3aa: CASSFLSVTSYEQYF
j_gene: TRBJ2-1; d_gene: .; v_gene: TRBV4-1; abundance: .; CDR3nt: TGCGCCAGCAGCCCCTCAGAAGGGGAGTTCTTTGAGCAGTTCTTC; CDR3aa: CASSPSEGEFFEQFF
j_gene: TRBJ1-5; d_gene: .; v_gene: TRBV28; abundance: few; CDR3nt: TGTGCCAGCAGCCTGGGGCAGGTCGATCAGCCCCAGCATTTT; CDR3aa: CASSLGQVDQPQHF
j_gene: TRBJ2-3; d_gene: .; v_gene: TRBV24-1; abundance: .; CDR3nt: TGTGCCACCAGTGGCGAAGCCAATACGCAGTATTTT; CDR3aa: CATSGEANTQYF
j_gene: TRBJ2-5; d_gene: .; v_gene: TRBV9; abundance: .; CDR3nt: TGTGCCAGCAGCCTAGGAGGGGGCAGGGGAGGTTTGGAGACCCAGTACTTC; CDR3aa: CASSLGGGRGGLETQYF
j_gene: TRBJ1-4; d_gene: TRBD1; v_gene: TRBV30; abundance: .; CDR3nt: TGTGCCTGGAGCTCGGGGACAGCTGAAAAACTGTTTTTT; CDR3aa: CAWSSGTAEKLFF
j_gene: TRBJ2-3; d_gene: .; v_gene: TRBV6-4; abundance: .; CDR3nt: TGTGCCAGCAGTGGGGGGGGCGCCGCAGATACGCAGTATTTT; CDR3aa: CASSGGGAADTQYF
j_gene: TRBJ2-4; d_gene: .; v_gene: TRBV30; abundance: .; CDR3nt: TGTGCCTGGAGTGTACTGGTAGGGAAAAACATTCAGTACTTC; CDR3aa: CAWSVLVGKNIQYF
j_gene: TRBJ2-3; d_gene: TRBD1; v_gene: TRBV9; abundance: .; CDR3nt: TGTGCCAGCAGCGTCAAGACAGGGTCCACAGATACGCAGTATTTT; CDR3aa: CASSVKTGSTDTQYF
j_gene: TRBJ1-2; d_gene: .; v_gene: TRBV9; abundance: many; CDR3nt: TGTGCCAGCAACCCTGACCTGGGGCGCTATGGCTACACCTTC; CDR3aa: CASNPDLGRYGYTF